Shown below are 30 T cell receptor beta chains from a single sample sequenced in a study of shared clonotypes between healthy human individuals. Data came from immunoSEQ multiplex PCR; TCRdb stores just in-frame clones and leaves some out. The sample lists over a million clones; around three quarters were seen once. Sequencing was done on a sample of memory CD4+ T cells from PBMCs. The subset was: CD45RA-negative fraction. These receptors were obtained from a man between 18 and 35 years old in good health. Some clones in this sample may be carry-over from other donors' samples.

This clone was recorded once. In DNA, the CDR3 is TGTGCCAGCAGCCTCGGACTAGCGGTATCCTCGGGGACCCAGTACTTC. Translating it yields CASSLGLAVSSGTQYF. The V and J genes are TRBV5-4 and TRBJ2-5; 10 nucleotides agree with TRBD2. Looked up from germline, CDR1 is SGHNT and CDR2 is YYREEE (reference sequence). Germline trimming cut 4 bases from V and 7 bases from J; bases unmatched to any gene: 13. The CDR3 has 16 residues.

The rearrangement uses TRBV5-6 and TRBJ2-4, with D perhaps matching TRBD1 (7 bases). Germline CDR1 and CDR2: SGHDT and YYEEEE. Trimming took off 4 bases at V and 3 bases at J, with 14 bases between the two ends. CDR3 length equals 15 residues. The CDR3 DNA reads TGTGCCAGCAGCAGACTCAGGGGGGACAAAAACATTCAGTACTTC. Encoded protein: CASSRLRGDKNIQYF. Based on the CDR3 plus reference TRBV5-6 and TRBJ2-4, the full variable domain is DAGVTQSPTHLIKTRGQQVTLRCSPKSGHDTVSWYQQALGQGPQFIFQYYEEEERQRGNFPDRFSGHQFPNYSSELNVNALLLGDSALYLCASSRLRGDKNIQYFGAGTRLSVL.

This clone appeared a few times. The sample contains more than one DNA sequence encoding this CDR3. The chain carries TRBV29-1 and TRBJ1-1, with 7 bases that match TRBD1. CDR1 SQVTM and CDR2 ANQGSEA come from the germline V gene. The CDR3 totals 13 residues. V shed 3 bases, J shed 1 base, and the junction held 2 bases outside the gene matches. The chain's CDR3 is CSVDSGGNTEAFF. The DNA of the CDR3 is TGCAGCGTTGATTCAGGGGGGAACACTGAAGCTTTCTTT. Based on the CDR3 plus reference TRBV29-1 and TRBJ1-1, the full variable domain is SAVISQKPSRDICQRGTSLTIQCQVDSQVTMMFWYRQQPGQSLTLIATANQGSEATYESGFVIDKFPISRPNLTFSTLTVSNMSPEDSSIYLCSVDSGGNTEAFFGQGTRLTVV.

The chain has TRBV29-1 and TRBJ2-1; D remains unclear. Germline loops: CDR1 SQVTM, CDR2 ANQGSEA. This CDR3 has 14 residues. V was shortened by 3 bases and J by 5 bases, with 14 bases between the two germline ends. This CDR3 is CSVDSRFRDNEQFF. The CDR3 nucleotides are TGCAGCGTTGATTCTAGATTTAGGGACAATGAGCAGTTCTTC.

There are many counts of this clone. The same CDR3 is also encoded by other DNA sequences in this sample. The V gene is TRBV28, the J gene TRBJ2-7; 9 bases are a match to TRBD1. Unmatched junction bases numbered 5, after V lost 2 bases and J lost 0 bases. The CDR3 has 16 residues. Germline CDR1 MDHEN, CDR2 SYDVKM. In nucleotides, the CDR3 is TGTGCCAGCAGTTTAGGGGGGGGACAGGGCTCCTACGAGCAGTACTTC. This codes for CASSLGGGQGSYEQYF. The full variable domain, rest sourced from reference TRBV28 and TRBJ2-7, is DVKVTQSSRYLVKRTGEKVFLECVQDMDHENMFWYRQDPGLGLRLIYFSYDVKMKEKGDIPEGYSVSREKKERFSLILESASTNQTSMYLCASSLGGGQGSYEQYFGPGTRLTVT.

There are a few counts of this clone. The rearrangement links TRBV14 to TRBJ2-7; 10 bases map to TRBD2. Germline assignment: CDR1 SGHDN and CDR2 FVKESK. With V trimmed by 2 bases and J by 2 bases, 0 bases remained unmatched. The CDR3 length is 14 residues. The CDR3 DNA follows: TGTGCCAGCAGCCAACTAGCGGGGGCCTACGAGCAGTACTTC. Its translation is CASSQLAGAYEQYF.

A note on this clone: Possible read error: a much larger clone is one base away. V usage is TRBV28 and J usage is TRBJ1-1, with D tentatively TRBD1 (5 bases). This CDR3 is 11 amino acids long. Per the germline V gene, CDR1 is MDHEN and CDR2 is SYDVKM. Trimming cost V 6 bases and J 9 bases, with 11 bases left between them. The chain's CDR3 is CASRVRGQAFF. Here the CDR3 DNA reads TGTGCCAGCAGGGTACGGGGACAAGCTTTCTTT.

CDR3 sequence: CASNPTSPFQETQYF. CDR3 coding DNA: TGTGCCAGCAACCCGACTAGCCCTTTCCAAGAGACCCAGTACTTC. This rearrangement joins TRBV2 to TRBJ2-5; 7 bases fit TRBD2. Germline assignment: CDR1 SNHLY and CDR2 FYNNEI. With V trimmed by 7 bases and J by 1 base, 9 bases remained unmatched. This CDR3 is 15 amino acids long.

The chain recombines TRBV28 with TRBJ1-2; TRBD1 might be the D (6 bases). V dropped 6 bases and J dropped 7 bases, with 18 bases sitting between them. The CDR3 consists of 14 residues. Germline-derived CDR1 and CDR2 are MDHEN and SYDVKM. Here the CDR3 reads CASSYRVIRGGYTF. CDR3 DNA: TGTGCCAGCAGCTACAGGGTAATTCGGGGTGGCTACACCTTC.

Here the CDR3 reads CASSQYSQETQYF. CDR3 bases: TGTGCCAGCAGCCAATACTCTCAAGAGACCCAGTACTTC. This chain links TRBV16 with TRBJ2-5; D is unclear. With 1 base removed from V and 2 bases from J, the gap between germline ends came to 5 bases. From germline, CDR1 is KGHSY and CDR2 FQNENV. This CDR3 is built from 13 residues.

The chain combines TRBV7-6 with TRBJ2-1; D remains unclear. The CDR3 length is 15 residues. Germline V gives CDR1 SGHVS, CDR2 FNYEAQ. Trimming removed 4 bases from V and 7 bases from J, with 17 bases in between. The DNA of the CDR3 is TGTGCCAGCAGCTCGCGCGGAACCCTTCCTAATGAGCAGTTCTTC. Its translation: CASSSRGTLPNEQFF. The full variable domain, completed using reference TRBV7-6 and TRBJ2-1, is GAGVSQSPRYKVTKRGQDVALRCDPISGHVSLYWYRQALGQGPEFLTYFNYEAQQDKSGLPNDRFSAERPEGSISTLTIQRTEQRDSAMYRCASSSRGTLPNEQFFGPGTRLTVL.

The chain couples TRBV7-8 to TRBJ1-5; D gene uncertain. This CDR3 has 14 residues. Germline loops: CDR1 SGHVS, CDR2 FQNEAQ. V lost 7 bases to trimming and J lost 0 bases, with 10 bases between them. In DNA, the CDR3 is TGTGCCAGCACCCGGCGGGTTAGCAATCAGCCCCAGCATTTT. As protein: CASTRRVSNQPQHF.

The chain recombines TRBV6-6 with TRBJ2-7; 12 bases align to TRBD1. The V gene's germline CDR1 is MNHNY and CDR2 SVGAGI (reference sequence). The CDR3 loop spans 13 amino acids. J was trimmed by 9 bases and V by 6 bases; bases with no gene match: 6. The CDR3 DNA reads as TGTGCCAGCAGGGCGGGACAGGGGGCCGGGCAGTACTTC. Protein sequence: CASRAGQGAGQYF.

The CDR3 DNA reads TGTGTCAAGGGTTCCAGAGAAGATCAAGTGACTAATGAAAAACTGTTTTTT. Translated: CVKGSREDQVTNEKLFF. This chain joins TRBV6-4 and TRBJ1-4, with D hard to call. This CDR3 is built from 17 residues. Germline V CDR1 and CDR2: MRHNA, SNTAGT.

This rearrangement joins TRBV5-6 to TRBJ1-5; 7 positions agree with TRBD1. The CDR3 sequence is 14 residues long. V gave up 3 bases and J gave up 5 bases; unmatched junction bases: 5. Germline CDR1 is SGHDT and CDR2 is YYEEEE. CDR3 residues: CASSSQGGDQPQHF. The CDR3 DNA follows: TGTGCCAGCAGCTCCCAGGGGGGCGATCAGCCCCAGCATTTT.

V is TRBV28 and J is TRBJ2-7, with TRBD1 identical over 8 bases. J gave up 9 bases and V 0 bases, and 7 bases lay outside the gene matches. This CDR3 region has 14 residues. The germline CDR1 and CDR2 sequences are MDHEN and SYDVKM. CDR3: CASSLWDRVRRQYF. The CDR3 DNA reads as TGTGCCAGCAGTTTATGGGACAGGGTCCGAAGGCAGTACTTC. The complete variable domain, with remaining parts taken from reference TRBV28 and TRBJ2-7, reads DVKVTQSSRYLVKRTGEKVFLECVQDMDHENMFWYRQDPGLGLRLIYFSYDVKMKEKGDIPEGYSVSREKKERFSLILESASTNQTSMYLCASSLWDRVRRQYFGPGTRLTVT.

The CDR3 nucleotides are TGTGCCAGCACCGCCCCGGCAGGGGCCTACGAGCAGTACTTC. The encoded protein is CASTAPAGAYEQYF. The V and J genes are TRBV6-5 and TRBJ2-7; D might be TRBD1 (6 bases). The CDR3 length is 14 residues. The V end was cut by 7 bases, the J end by 2 bases, with 15 bases between. Per germline, CDR1 MNHEY and CDR2 SVGAGI.

V and J are TRBV10-1 and TRBJ2-7; D tentatively reads TRBD1 or TRBD2 (5 bases each). CDR3 length: 15 amino acids. Trimming pared 2 bases from V and 1 base from J, leaving 12 bases between. Germline CDR1 and CDR2: WNHNN and SYGVQD (reference sequence). The CDR3 region is CASSETGSGSYEQYF. CDR3 DNA sequence: TGCGCCAGCAGTGAGACAGGCTCGGGATCCTACGAGCAGTACTTC.

This clone was seen a handful of times. This chain joins TRBV10-3 and TRBJ1-2; 7 nucleotides line up with TRBD1. The germline CDR1 and CDR2 sequences are ENHRY and SYGVKD. V lost 2 bases, J lost 5 bases, and 5 bases stayed unmatched. The CDR3 consists of 14 residues. The chain's CDR3 is CAISEGQDLYGYTF. In DNA form, the CDR3 reads TGTGCCATCAGTGAGGGACAGGATTTATATGGCTACACCTTC.

The gene calls are TRBV5-1 and TRBJ2-5; D ambiguous. CDR1 and CDR2 from the germline V gene are SGHRS and YFSETQ. The CDR3 spans 15 residues. Trimming shortened V by 0 bases and J by 2 bases, and 11 bases separated the two germline ends. The CDR3 sequence: CASSLGAAQQETQYF. The CDR3 DNA reads TGCGCCAGCAGCTTGGGGGCGGCACAACAAGAGACCCAGTACTTC.

In the case of this clone: Additional DNA sequences in this sample encode the identical CDR3. V gene TRBV10-3 combines with J gene TRBJ2-1; D possibly corresponds to TRBD2 (5 bases). V lost 4 bases, J lost 3 bases, and 7 bases lay in between. Germline values: CDR1 ENHRY, CDR2 SYGVKD. The CDR3 is 13 residues long. CDR3 in DNA: TGTGCCATCAGTGGGGCGGGCTACAATGAGCAGTTCTTC. Translated, it gives CAISGAGYNEQFF.

The chain combines TRBV5-6 with TRBJ2-7; D remains unclear. V lost 4 bases to trimming and J lost 0 bases, with 11 bases between them. This CDR3 contains 14 residues. The V gene's germline CDR1 is SGHDT and CDR2 YYEEEE. CDR3 nucleotides: TGTGCCAGCAGCAGCGACCGTCTCTCCTACGAGCAGTACTTC. As protein: CASSSDRLSYEQYF.

The chain couples TRBV5-1 to TRBJ2-3, with no clear D. V lost 0 bases and J lost 2, with 10 bases in between. Germline V gene lookup returns CDR1 SGHRS and CDR2 YFSETQ. This CDR3 contains 15 residues. CDR3: CASSLEADDTDTQYF. As DNA, the CDR3 is TGCGCCAGCAGCTTGGAGGCAGACGACACAGATACGCAGTATTTT.

This clone was counted between two and nine times. This sequence joins TRBV19 and TRBJ1-1; D remains unclear. Germline-derived CDR1 and CDR2 are LNHDA and SQIVND (reference sequence). Trimming shortened V by 5 bases and J by 0 bases, and 7 bases separated the two germline ends. The CDR3 has 13 residues. The chain's CDR3 is CASSADLNTEAFF. DNA for the CDR3: TGTGCCAGTAGTGCTGACTTGAACACTGAAGCTTTCTTT.

The chain is built from TRBV5-1 and TRBJ2-7; either TRBD1 or TRBD2 may supply D (5 bases each). Germline V lookup: CDR1 SGHRS, CDR2 YFSETQ. The CDR3 contains 13 residues. V lost 7 bases, J lost 3 bases, and 14 bases lay in between. The CDR3 region has the DNA TGCGCCAGCGGAAAGGGACGTAACTACGAGCAGTACTTC. Its translation is CASGKGRNYEQYF.

The gene calls are TRBV27 and TRBJ1-5; possibly TRBD1 for D (5 bases). Germline CDR1 is MNHEY and CDR2 is SMNVEV (reference sequence). The CDR3 length is 14 residues. The V gene lost 2 bases and the J gene lost 5 bases, with 10 bases spanning the gap. In nucleotides, the CDR3 is TGTGCCAGCAGTTTACGGGGGTTCGATCAGCCCCAGCATTTT. The encoded protein is CASSLRGFDQPQHF.

The chain has TRBV4-2 and TRBJ2-1; perhaps TRBD2 as D (5 bases). From germline, CDR1 is LGHNA and CDR2 YNFKEQ. The CDR3 length is 17 residues. Trimming stripped 0 bases from V and 0 bases from J, with 12 bases between. CDR3 sequence reads: CASSQEFNSGSYNEQFF. In DNA form, the CDR3 reads TGTGCCAGCAGCCAAGAGTTTAACAGCGGCTCCTACAATGAGCAGTTCTTC.

The DNA of the CDR3 is TGTGCCAGCACCGTTACAGGTAGCTCCTACGAGCAGTACTTC. This encodes CASTVTGSSYEQYF. The chain is built from TRBV11-3 and TRBJ2-7; TRBD1 is a possible D gene (5 bases). Trimming removed 7 bases at V and 0 bases at J, with 13 bases between. The CDR3 runs to 14 residues. The germline V gene encodes CDR1 SGHNT and CDR2 YENEEA.

V gene TRBV7-9 combines with J gene TRBJ2-3; 7 nucleotides align to TRBD1. Losses at the gene ends were 5 bases for V and 2 bases for J; bases not matched to a gene: 4. The germline V gene has CDR1 SEHNR and CDR2 FQNEAQ (reference sequence). The CDR3 sequence is 14 residues long. CDR3 sequence: CASSRGQVTDTQYF. The CDR3 DNA is TGTGCCAGCAGCCGAGGACAGGTCACAGATACGCAGTATTTT.

This clone was picked up a small number of times. This chain joins TRBV11-2 and TRBJ2-5; the D is unclear. The CDR3 is made up of 16 amino acids. V lost 1 base and J lost 0, with 12 bases in between. The germline V gene encodes CDR1 SGHAT and CDR2 FQNNGV. CDR3 sequence reads: CASSLGSVGYQETQYF. In DNA, the CDR3 is TGTGCCAGCAGCTTAGGATCAGTGGGGTACCAAGAGACCCAGTACTTC.